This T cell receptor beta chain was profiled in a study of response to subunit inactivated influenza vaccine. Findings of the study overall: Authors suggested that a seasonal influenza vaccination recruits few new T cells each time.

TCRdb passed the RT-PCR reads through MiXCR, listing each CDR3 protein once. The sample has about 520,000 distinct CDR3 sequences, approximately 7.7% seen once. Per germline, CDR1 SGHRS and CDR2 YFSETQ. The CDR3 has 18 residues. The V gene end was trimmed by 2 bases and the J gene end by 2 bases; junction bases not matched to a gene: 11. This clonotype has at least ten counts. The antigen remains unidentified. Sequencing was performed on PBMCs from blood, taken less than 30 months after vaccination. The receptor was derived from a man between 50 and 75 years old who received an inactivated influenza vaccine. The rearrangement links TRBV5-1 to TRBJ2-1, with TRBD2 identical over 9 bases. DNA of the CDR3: TGCGCCAGCAGCTTTGGATTACCGGGACTAGCCCCCTACAATGAGCAGTTCTTC. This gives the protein CASSFGLPGLAPYNEQFF.